These T cell receptor beta chains were read from a single sample in a study of early T cells in non-severe SARS-CoV-2 infection. TCRdb passed the 5' RACE reads through MiXCR, listing each CDR3 protein once. Of 80,000 or so distinct CDR3 sequences listed, around 15% are singletons. Material for sequencing was whole blood. The receptors derive from an adult who was a healthcare worker with PCR-confirmed SARS-CoV-2 infection or an uninfected control (not recorded which). Each CDR3 is given with its conserved first and last residue. A D gene is named only where the DNA matches it firmly.

cdr3_aa	j_call	v_call	d_call
CASRRPQNYGYTF	TRBJ1-2	TRBV19	-
CASRTGADQPQHF	TRBJ1-5	TRBV19	TRBD1
CASSFRSLQRDPTYEQYF	TRBJ2-7	TRBV5-1	TRBD2
CASTLSTGPEEQYF	TRBJ2-7	TRBV2	-
CASRPDRANTGELFF	TRBJ2-2	TRBV6-5	TRBD1
CASSETVGQPSYGYTF	TRBJ1-2	TRBV2	-
CASSLALSSYEQYF	TRBJ2-7	TRBV11-3	-
CSALIPGLTNTEAFF	TRBJ1-1	TRBV20-1	-
CASSKLASGGANVLTF	TRBJ2-6	TRBV19	-
CASRRGLSDNEQFF	TRBJ2-1	TRBV2	-
CSVGSAPRGETQYF	TRBJ2-5	TRBV29-1	-
CASSLWSSRTGWVSEQYF	TRBJ2-7	TRBV7-9	TRBD1
CASSPGQGYGYTF	TRBJ1-2	TRBV12-3/TRBV12-4	TRBD1
CASSFFPGSYEQYF	TRBJ2-7	TRBV5-6	-
CASSLFQGQPQHF	TRBJ1-5	TRBV7-9	-
CASDDGAYNEQFF	TRBJ2-1	TRBV28	-
CASSSGVTTGELFF	TRBJ2-2	TRBV7-9	-
CASSSRASGKNNEQFF	TRBJ2-1	TRBV7-3	TRBD2
CASSFLNEQFF	TRBJ2-1	TRBV7-2	-
CASSQGSGSVLGEQYF	TRBJ2-7	TRBV4-1	-
CASTDPAGTGALNQPQHF	TRBJ1-5	TRBV6-6	TRBD1
CASRSGAGQEQYF	TRBJ2-7	TRBV5-1	-
CASSAGGAHSYEQYF	TRBJ2-7	TRBV7-2	-
CASIGGLMVSDQPQHF	TRBJ1-5	TRBV6-1	-
CASSQEAPSSYNEQFF	TRBJ2-1	TRBV3-1	-
CSVKQGARGEAFF	TRBJ1-1	TRBV29-1	TRBD1